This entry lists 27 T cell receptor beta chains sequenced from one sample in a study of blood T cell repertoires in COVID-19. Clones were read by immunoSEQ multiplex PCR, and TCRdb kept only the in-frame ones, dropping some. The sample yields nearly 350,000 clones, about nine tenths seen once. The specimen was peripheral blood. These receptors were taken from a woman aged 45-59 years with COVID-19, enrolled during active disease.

The CDR3 sequence is CSGDRGGNYGYTF. CDR3 DNA sequence: TGCAGCGGAGACAGGGGAGGAAACTATGGCTACACCTTC. The chain links TRBV29-1 to TRBJ1-2; TRBD1 matches 8 bases. The CDR3 length is 13 residues. Germline CDR1 is SQVTM and CDR2 is ANQGSEA. The V and J ends lost 7 bases and 2 bases, in that order; junction bases with no gene match: 6.

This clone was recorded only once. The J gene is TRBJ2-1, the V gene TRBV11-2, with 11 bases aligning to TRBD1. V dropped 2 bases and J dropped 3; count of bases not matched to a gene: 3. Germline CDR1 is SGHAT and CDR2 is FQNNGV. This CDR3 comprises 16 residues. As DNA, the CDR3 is TGTGCCAGCAGCTTAAGGACAGGGGGCCTCTACAATGAGCAGTTCTTC. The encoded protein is CASSLRTGGLYNEQFF.

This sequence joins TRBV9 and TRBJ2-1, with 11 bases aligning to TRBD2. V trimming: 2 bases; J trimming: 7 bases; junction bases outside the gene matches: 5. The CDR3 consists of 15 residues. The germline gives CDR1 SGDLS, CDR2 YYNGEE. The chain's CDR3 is CASSVTSGSGNEQFF. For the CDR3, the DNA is TGTGCCAGCAGCGTTACTAGCGGGAGTGGGAATGAGCAGTTCTTC. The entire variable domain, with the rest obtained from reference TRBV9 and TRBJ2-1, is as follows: DSGVTQTPKHLITATGQRVTLRCSPRSGDLSVYWYQQSLDQGLQFLIQYYNGEERAKGNILERFSAQQFPDLHSELNLSSLELGDSALYFCASSVTSGSGNEQFFGPGTRLTVL.

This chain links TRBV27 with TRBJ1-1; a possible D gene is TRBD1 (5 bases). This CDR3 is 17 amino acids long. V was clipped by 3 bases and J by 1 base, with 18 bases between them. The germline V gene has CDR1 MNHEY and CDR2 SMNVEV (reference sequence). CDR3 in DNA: TGTGCCAGCAGTTTCTTCTTTGGGACTGCGGAGAACACTGAAGCTTTCTTT. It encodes CASSFFFGTAENTEAFF.

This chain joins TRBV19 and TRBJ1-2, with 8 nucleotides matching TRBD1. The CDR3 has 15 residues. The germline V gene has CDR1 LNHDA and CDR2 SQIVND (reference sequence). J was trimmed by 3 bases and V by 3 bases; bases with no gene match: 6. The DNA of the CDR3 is TGTGCCAGTAGTATCGGGACAGGCAGGGACTATGGCTACACCTTC. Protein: CASSIGTGRDYGYTF.

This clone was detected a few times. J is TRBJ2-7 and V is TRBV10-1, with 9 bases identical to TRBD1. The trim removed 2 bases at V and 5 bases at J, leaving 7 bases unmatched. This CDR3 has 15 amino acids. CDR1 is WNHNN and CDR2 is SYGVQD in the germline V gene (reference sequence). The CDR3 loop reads CASSEPRTGENEQYF. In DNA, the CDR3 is TGCGCCAGCAGTGAGCCCCGGACAGGGGAGAACGAGCAGTACTTC.

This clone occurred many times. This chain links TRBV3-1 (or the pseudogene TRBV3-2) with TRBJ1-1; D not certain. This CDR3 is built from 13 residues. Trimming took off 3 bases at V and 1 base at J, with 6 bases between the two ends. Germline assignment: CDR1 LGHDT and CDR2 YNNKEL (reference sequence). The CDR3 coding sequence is TGTGCCAGCAGCCAGGGAGGGAACACTGAAGCTTTCTTT. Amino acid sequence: CASSQGGNTEAFF.

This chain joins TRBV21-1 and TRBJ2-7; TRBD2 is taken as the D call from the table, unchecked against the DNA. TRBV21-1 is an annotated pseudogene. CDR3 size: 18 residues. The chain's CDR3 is CASSNHPTTELVSYEQYF. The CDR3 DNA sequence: TGTGCCAGCAGCAACCACCCTACGACGGAGCTGGTCTCCTACGAGCAGTACTTC.

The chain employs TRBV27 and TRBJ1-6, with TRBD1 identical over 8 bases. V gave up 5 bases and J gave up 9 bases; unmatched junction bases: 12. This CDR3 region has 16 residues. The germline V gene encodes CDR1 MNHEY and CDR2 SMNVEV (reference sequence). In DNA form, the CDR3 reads TGTGCCAGCAGTCCGATCCAGGGGGCCCAATTTTCACCCCTCCACTTT. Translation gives CASSPIQGAQFSPLHF.

The CDR3 DNA sequence: TGTGCCAGCAGCTTCCGCAGGGTCTCTTACGAGCAGTACTTC. Its translation: CASSFRRVSYEQYF. The chain is built from TRBV5-5 and TRBJ2-7; maybe TRBD1 (5 bases). Germline CDR1 SGHKS, CDR2 YYEKEE (reference sequence). The CDR3 sequence is 14 residues long. Trimming stripped 2 bases from V and 4 bases from J, with 13 bases between.

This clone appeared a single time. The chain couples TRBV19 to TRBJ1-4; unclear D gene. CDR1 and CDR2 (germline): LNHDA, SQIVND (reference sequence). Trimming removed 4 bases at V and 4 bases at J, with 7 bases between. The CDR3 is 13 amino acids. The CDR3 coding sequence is TGTGCCAGTAGTACGGGTTATAATGAAAAACTGTTTTTT. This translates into CASSTGYNEKLFF.

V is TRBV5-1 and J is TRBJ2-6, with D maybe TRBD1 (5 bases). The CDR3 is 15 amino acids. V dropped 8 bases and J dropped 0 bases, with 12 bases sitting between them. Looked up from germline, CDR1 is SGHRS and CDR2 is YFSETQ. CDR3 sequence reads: CASRQPSSGANVLTF. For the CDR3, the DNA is TGCGCCAGTCGACAGCCTAGCTCTGGGGCCAACGTCCTGACTTTC.

The CDR3 coding sequence is TGTGCCAGCAGCCAAGAGGTTCGGAGGGGAGGGTATGGCTACACCTTC. Translated, it gives CASSQEVRRGGYGYTF. V and J are TRBV3-1 (or the pseudogene TRBV3-2) and TRBJ1-2; tentatively, D is TRBD1 (5 bases). The V end lost 0 bases, the J end lost 5 bases, and 16 bases lay between the germline ends. CDR1 and CDR2 (germline): LGHDT, YNNKEL (reference sequence). The CDR3 sequence is 16 residues long.

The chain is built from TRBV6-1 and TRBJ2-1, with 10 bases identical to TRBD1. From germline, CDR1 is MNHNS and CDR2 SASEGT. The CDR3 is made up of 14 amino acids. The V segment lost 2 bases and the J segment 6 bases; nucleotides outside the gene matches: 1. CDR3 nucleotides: TGTGCCAGCAGTGAAAGGGACAGGGGCAATGAGCAGTTCTTC. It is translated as CASSERDRGNEQFF.

CDR3 loop: CASSNMGGPQETQYF. Written as DNA, the CDR3 is TGCGCCAGCAGCAACATGGGGGGACCCCAAGAGACCCAGTACTTC. This rearrangement joins TRBV4-1 to TRBJ2-5; tentatively, D is TRBD2 (6 bases). Trimming pared 5 bases from V and 1 base from J, leaving 14 bases between. The germline CDR1 and CDR2 sequences are MGHRA and YSYEKL. This CDR3 is 15 amino acids long.

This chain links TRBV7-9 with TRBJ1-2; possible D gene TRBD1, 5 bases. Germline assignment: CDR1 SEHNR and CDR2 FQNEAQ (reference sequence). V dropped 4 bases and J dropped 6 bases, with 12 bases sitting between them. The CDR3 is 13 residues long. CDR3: CASSSLTADGYTF. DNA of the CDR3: TGTGCCAGCAGCTCGTTGACAGCCGATGGCTACACCTTC.

The DNA for the CDR3 is TGTGCCAGCAGCCAACTAGCGGGCCAAGAGACCCAGTACTTC. Its translation: CASSQLAGQETQYF. The V call is TRBV3-1 (or the pseudogene TRBV3-2), the J call TRBJ2-5, with 8 bases matching TRBD2. This CDR3 contains 14 residues. V gave up 2 bases and J gave up 1 base; unmatched junction bases: 0. The germline V gene encodes CDR1 LGHDT and CDR2 YNNKEL (reference sequence).

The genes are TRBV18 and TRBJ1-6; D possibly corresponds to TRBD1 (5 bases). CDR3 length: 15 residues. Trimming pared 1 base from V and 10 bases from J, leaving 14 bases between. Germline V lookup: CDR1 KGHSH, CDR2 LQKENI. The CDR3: CASSPLQGLESPLHF. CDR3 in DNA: TGTGCCAGCTCACCACTCCAGGGACTGGAATCACCCCTCCACTTT.

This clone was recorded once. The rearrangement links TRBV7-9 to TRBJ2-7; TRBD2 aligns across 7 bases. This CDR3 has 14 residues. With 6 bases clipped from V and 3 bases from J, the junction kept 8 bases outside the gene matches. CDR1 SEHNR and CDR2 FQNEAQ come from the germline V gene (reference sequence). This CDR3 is CASRGAGTDYEQYF. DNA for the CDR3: TGTGCCAGCAGGGGAGCGGGGACTGACTACGAGCAGTACTTC.

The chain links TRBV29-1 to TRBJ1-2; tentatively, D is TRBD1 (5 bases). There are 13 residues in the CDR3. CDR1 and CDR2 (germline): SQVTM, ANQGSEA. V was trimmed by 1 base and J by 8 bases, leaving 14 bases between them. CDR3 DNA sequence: TGCAGCGTTGAAGTCAGACAGACGAGCGGCTACACCTTC. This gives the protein CSVEVRQTSGYTF.

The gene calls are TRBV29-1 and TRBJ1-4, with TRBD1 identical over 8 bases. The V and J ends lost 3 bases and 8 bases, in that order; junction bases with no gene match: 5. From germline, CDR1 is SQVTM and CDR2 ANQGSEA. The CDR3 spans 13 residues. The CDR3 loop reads CSVDGQGREKLFF. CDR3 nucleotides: TGCAGCGTTGACGGACAGGGCAGGGAAAAACTGTTTTTT.

CDR3 residues: CASSQEWAVFPYEQYF. DNA of the CDR3: TGCGCCAGCAGCCAAGAATGGGCCGTGTTCCCCTACGAGCAGTACTTC. The rearrangement joins TRBV4-3 to TRBJ2-7; D unresolved. The germline gives CDR1 LGHNA, CDR2 YSLEER. The CDR3 extends over 16 amino acids. The germline V and J ends were trimmed by 0 bases and 2 bases, with 14 bases remaining between them.

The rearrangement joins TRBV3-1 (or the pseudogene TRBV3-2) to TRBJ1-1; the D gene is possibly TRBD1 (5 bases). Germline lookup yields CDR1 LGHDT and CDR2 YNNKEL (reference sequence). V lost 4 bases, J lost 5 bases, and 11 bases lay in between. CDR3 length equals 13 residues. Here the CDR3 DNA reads TGTGCCAGCAGCCCTCGCGGGGGAACTGAAGCTTTCTTT. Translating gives CASSPRGGTEAFF.

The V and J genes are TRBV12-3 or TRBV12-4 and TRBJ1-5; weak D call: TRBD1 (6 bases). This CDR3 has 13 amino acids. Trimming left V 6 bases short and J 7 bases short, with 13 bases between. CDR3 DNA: TGTGCCAGCAGGTCAGGGGATCGCCAGCCCCAGCATTTT. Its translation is CASRSGDRQPQHF.

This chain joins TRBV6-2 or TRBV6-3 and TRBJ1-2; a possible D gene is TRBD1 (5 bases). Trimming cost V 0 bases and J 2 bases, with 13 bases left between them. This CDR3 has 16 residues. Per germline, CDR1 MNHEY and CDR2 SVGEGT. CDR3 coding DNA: TGTGCCAGCAGTTACTCACATCGGACACCAAACTATGGCTACACCTTC. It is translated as CASSYSHRTPNYGYTF.

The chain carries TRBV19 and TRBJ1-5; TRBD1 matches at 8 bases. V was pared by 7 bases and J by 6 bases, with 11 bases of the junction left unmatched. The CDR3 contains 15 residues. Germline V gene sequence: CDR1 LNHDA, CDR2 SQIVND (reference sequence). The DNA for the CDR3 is TGTGCCAGTACTCAAACAGGGGGACGGTCTCAGCCCCAGCATTTT. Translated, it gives CASTQTGGRSQPQHF.

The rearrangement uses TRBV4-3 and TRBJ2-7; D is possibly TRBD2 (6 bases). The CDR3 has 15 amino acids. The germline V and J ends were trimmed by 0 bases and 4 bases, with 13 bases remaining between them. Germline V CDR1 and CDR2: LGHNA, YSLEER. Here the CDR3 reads CASSQDKGLRYEQYF. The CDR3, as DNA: TGCGCCAGCAGCCAAGATAAGGGACTCAGATACGAGCAGTACTTC.